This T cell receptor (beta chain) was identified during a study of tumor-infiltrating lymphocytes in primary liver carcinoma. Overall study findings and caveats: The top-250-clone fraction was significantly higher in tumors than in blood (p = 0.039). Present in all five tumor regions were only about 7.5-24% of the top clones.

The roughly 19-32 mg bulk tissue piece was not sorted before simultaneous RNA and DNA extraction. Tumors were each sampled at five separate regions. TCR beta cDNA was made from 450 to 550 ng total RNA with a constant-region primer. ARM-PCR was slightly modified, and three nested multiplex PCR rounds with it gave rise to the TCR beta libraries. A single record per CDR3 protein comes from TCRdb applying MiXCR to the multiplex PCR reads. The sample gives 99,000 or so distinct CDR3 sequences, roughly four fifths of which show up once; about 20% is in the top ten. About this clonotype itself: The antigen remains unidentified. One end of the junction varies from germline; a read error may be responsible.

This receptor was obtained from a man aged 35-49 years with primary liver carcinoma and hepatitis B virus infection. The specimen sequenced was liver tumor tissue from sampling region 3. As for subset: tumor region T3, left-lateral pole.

The CDR3 spells CVSRPQGGAEAFF. The CDR3 DNA is TGTGTCAGCAGGCCGCAAGGGGGAGCTGAAGCTTTCTTT. The chain recombines TRBV6-5 with TRBJ1-1; D possibly corresponds to TRBD1 (6 bases). CDR1 and CDR2 (germline): MNHEY, SVGAGI. CDR3 length: 13 residues.